The T cell receptor (beta chain) under discussion was sequenced for a study of metastatic and nonmetastatic thyroid tumors. Study as a whole: Peripheral blood and tumor or nodule samples from malignant and benign thyroid patients were compared.

This clone was observed a few times. A read error may account for a junction end that differs from germline. None of the patients had undergone any treatment ahead of thyroid surgery. The authors' processing: Construction of a distant-metastasis classifier for papillary thyroid cancer relied on CDR3 differences across clinicopathological groups. With MiXCR, TCRdb called clones anew from the PCR reads. These V and J calls derive from TCRdb rather than the authors' analysis. The profile covers about 59,000 clones, with roughly 16% appearing a single time and roughly a tenth taken by the ten largest. The CDR3 has 17 amino acids. CDR1 is SNHLY, CDR2 FYNNEI, per germline.

Sequencing was carried out using blood. This chain joins TRBV2 and TRBJ2-6; D perhaps matches TRBD1 (5 bases). The receptor was isolated from a male donor with papillary thyroid cancer or a benign thyroid nodule (not recorded which). Some clones in this sample may be carry-over from other donors' samples. CDR3 amino acids: CASSSRTRQVGANVLNF. The CDR3 DNA sequence: TGTGCCAGCAGCTCACGGACCCGACAAGTTGGGGCCAACGTCCTGAATTTC.